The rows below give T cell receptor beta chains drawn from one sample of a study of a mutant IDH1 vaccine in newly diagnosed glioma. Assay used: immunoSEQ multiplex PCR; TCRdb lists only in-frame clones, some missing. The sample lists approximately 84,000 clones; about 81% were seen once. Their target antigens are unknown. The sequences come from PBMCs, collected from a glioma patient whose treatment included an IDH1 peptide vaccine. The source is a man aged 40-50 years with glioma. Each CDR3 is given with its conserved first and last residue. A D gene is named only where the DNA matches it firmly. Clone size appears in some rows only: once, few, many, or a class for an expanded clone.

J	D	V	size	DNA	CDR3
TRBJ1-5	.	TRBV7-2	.	TGTGCCAGCAGCTTAGCGGAGCCAGGCGATCAGCCCCAGCATTTT	CASSLAEPGDQPQHF
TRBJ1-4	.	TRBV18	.	TGTGCCAGCTCACCCAGGGAGGCAACTAATGAAAAACTGTTTTTT	CASSPREATNEKLFF
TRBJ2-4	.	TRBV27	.	TGTGCCAGCAGTTTAAAGGCAGACTTAGCCAAAAACATTCAGTACTTC	CASSLKADLAKNIQYF
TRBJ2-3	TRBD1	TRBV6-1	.	TGTGCCAGCAGTGAAGGCGACAGGGTCACAGATACGCAGTATTTT	CASSEGDRVTDTQYF
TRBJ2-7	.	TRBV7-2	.	TGTGCCAGCAGCGTAGCTCCATCCTACGAGCAGTACTTC	CASSVAPSYEQYF
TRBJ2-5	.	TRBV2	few	TGTGCCAGCAGTGCACCCCTCCAAGAGACCCAGTACTTC	CASSAPLQETQYF
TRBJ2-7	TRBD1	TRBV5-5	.	TGTGCCAGCAGCCCCCGGCAGGGGGCGGCCTACGAGCAGTACTTC	CASSPRQGAAYEQYF
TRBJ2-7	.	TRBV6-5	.	TGTGCCAGCAGTTACTTCGCGGCAGGGGTCTACGAGCAGTACTTC	CASSYFAAGVYEQYF
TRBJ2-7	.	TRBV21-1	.	TGTGCCAGCAGCAAAGCTGTGTGCGGGACAGGGTATGGGCAGTACTTC	CASSKAVCGTGYGQYF
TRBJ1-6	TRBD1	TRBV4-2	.	TGTGCCAGCAGCCCTACAGGGGATAAGGGGAATTCACCCCTCCACTTT	CASSPTGDKGNSPLHF
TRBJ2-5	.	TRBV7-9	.	TGTGCCAGCAGCTTTATAGGGCTGGAGACCCAGTACTTC	CASSFIGLETQYF
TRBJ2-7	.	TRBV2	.	TGTGCCAGCAGTCGCACGGGTCTGGTCTACGAGCAGTACTTC	CASSRTGLVYEQYF
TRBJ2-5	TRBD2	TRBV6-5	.	TGTGCCAGCAGTTCGACTAGCGGGATTCAAGAGACCCAGTACTTC	CASSSTSGIQETQYF